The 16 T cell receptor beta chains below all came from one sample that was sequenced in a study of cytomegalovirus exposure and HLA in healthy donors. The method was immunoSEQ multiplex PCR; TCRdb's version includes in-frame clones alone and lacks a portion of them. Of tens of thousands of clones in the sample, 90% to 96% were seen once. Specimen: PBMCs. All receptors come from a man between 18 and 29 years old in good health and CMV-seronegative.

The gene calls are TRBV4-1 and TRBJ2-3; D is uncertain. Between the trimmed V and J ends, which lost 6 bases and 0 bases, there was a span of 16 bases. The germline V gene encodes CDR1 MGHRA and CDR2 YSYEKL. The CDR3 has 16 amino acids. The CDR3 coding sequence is TGCGCCAGCAGTCGCCATCTCTCGGTTAGCACAGATACGCAGTATTTT. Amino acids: CASSRHLSVSTDTQYF.

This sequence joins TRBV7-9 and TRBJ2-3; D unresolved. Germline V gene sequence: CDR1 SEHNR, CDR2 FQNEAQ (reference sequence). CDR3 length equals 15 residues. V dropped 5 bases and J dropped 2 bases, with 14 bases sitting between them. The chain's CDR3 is CASSPPRVSTDTQYF. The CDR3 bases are TGTGCCAGCAGCCCCCCCCGGGTGTCCACAGATACGCAGTATTTT.

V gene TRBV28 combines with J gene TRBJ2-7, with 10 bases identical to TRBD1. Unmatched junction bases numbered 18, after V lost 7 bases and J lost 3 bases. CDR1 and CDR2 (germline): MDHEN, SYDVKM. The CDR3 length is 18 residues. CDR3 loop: CASITTGGERGGRYEQYF. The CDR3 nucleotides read TGTGCCAGCATCACGACAGGGGGCGAGCGGGGTGGCCGCTACGAGCAGTACTTC.

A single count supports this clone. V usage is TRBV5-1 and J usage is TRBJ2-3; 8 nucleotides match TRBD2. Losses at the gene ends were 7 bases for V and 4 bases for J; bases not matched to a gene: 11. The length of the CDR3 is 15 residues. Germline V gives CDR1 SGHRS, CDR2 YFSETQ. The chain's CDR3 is CASGYRAGAADTQYF. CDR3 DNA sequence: TGCGCCAGCGGATATCGAGCGGGAGCGGCAGATACGCAGTATTTT.

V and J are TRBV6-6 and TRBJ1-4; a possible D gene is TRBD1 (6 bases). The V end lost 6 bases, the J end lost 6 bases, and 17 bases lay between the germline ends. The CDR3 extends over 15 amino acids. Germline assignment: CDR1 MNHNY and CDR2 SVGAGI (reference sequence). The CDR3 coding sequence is TGTGCCAGCAGCCCCCGGGGGGCGATGGATGAAAAACTGTTTTTT. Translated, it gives CASSPRGAMDEKLFF.

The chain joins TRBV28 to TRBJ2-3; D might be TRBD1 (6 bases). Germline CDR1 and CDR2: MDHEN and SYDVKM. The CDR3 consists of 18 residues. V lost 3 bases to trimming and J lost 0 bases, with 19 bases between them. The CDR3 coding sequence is TGTGCCAGCAGTTTTGAGGCAGGGGTAGAAACTAGCACAGATACGCAGTATTTT. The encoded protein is CASSFEAGVETSTDTQYF.

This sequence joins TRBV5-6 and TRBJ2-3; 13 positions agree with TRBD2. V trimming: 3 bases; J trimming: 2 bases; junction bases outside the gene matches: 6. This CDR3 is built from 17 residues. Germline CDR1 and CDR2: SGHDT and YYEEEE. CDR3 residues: CASSSTGTSGITDTQYF. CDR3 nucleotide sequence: TGTGCCAGCAGCTCTACGGGGACTAGCGGGATCACAGATACGCAGTATTTT.

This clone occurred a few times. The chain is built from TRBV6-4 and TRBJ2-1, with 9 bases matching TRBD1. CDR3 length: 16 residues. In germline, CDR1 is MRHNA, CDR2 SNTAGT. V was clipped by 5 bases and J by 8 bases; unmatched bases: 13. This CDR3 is CASSPQGAVGGDEQFF. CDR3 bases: TGTGCCAGCAGTCCACAGGGGGCCGTAGGGGGGGATGAGCAGTTCTTC.

The DNA for the CDR3 is TGTGCCAGCAGTGAAGTAGCGGTGGGCAGGGGGTCCTATAATTCACCCCTCCACTTT. Amino acids: CASSEVAVGRGSYNSPLHF. The V and J genes are TRBV6-1 and TRBJ1-6; 7 nucleotides agree with TRBD1. CDR3 length: 19 amino acids. The trim removed 1 base at V and 1 base at J, leaving 10 bases unmatched. Germline CDR1 MNHNS, CDR2 SASEGT.

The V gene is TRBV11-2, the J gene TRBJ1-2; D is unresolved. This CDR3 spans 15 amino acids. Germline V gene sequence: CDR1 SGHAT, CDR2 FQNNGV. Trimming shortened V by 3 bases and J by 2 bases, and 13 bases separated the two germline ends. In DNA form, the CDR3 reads TGTGCCAGCAGCTTTGGAGGAGGGTTGAACTATGGCTACACCTTC. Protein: CASSFGGGLNYGYTF.

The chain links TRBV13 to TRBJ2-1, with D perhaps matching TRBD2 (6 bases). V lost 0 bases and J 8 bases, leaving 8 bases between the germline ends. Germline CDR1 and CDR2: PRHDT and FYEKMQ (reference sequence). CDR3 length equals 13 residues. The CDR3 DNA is TGTGCCAGCAGCTTAGGCGGGAGCTATGAGCAGTTCTTC. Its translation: CASSLGGSYEQFF.

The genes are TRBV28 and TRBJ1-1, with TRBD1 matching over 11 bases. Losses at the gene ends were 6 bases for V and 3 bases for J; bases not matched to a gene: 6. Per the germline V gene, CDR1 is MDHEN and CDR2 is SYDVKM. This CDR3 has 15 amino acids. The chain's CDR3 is CASSNGQGAYTEAFF. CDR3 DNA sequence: TGTGCCAGCAGCAATGGACAGGGGGCGTACACTGAAGCTTTCTTT.

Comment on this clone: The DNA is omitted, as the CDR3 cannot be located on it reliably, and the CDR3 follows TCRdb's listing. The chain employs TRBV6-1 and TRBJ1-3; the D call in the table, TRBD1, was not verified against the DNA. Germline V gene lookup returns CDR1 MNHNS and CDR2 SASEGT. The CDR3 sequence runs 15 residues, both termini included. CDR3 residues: CASILDRGRGNTIYF.

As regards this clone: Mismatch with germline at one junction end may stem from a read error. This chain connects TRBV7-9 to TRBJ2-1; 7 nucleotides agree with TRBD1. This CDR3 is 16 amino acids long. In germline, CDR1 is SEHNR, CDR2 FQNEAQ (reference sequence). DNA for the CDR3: TGTGCCAGCAGCTTAGAAGCCGAGAGCGGACCCATTGGACAGGTCTTC. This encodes CASSLEAESGPIGQVF. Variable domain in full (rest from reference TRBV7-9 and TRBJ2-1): DTGVSQNPRHKITKRGQNVTFRCDPISEHNRLYWYRQTLGQGPEFLTYFQNEAQLEKSRLLSDRFSAERPKGSFSTLEIQRTEQGDSAMYLCASSLEAESGPIGQVFGPGTRLTVL.

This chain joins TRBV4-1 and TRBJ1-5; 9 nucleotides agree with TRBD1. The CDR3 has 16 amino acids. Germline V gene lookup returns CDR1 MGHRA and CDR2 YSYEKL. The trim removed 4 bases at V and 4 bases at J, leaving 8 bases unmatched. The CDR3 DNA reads TGCGCCAGCAGCCCGTCGGGACAGGGAATTAATCAGCCCCAGCATTTT. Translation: CASSPSGQGINQPQHF.

CDR3 amino acids: CASSFPGTDTQYF. The CDR3 DNA reads TGTGCCAGCAGTTTTCCCGGCACAGATACGCAGTATTTT. The chain joins TRBV28 to TRBJ2-3; D ambiguous. Germline CDR1 and CDR2: MDHEN and SYDVKM. V was trimmed by 3 bases and J by 1 base, leaving 5 bases between them. This CDR3 region has 13 residues.